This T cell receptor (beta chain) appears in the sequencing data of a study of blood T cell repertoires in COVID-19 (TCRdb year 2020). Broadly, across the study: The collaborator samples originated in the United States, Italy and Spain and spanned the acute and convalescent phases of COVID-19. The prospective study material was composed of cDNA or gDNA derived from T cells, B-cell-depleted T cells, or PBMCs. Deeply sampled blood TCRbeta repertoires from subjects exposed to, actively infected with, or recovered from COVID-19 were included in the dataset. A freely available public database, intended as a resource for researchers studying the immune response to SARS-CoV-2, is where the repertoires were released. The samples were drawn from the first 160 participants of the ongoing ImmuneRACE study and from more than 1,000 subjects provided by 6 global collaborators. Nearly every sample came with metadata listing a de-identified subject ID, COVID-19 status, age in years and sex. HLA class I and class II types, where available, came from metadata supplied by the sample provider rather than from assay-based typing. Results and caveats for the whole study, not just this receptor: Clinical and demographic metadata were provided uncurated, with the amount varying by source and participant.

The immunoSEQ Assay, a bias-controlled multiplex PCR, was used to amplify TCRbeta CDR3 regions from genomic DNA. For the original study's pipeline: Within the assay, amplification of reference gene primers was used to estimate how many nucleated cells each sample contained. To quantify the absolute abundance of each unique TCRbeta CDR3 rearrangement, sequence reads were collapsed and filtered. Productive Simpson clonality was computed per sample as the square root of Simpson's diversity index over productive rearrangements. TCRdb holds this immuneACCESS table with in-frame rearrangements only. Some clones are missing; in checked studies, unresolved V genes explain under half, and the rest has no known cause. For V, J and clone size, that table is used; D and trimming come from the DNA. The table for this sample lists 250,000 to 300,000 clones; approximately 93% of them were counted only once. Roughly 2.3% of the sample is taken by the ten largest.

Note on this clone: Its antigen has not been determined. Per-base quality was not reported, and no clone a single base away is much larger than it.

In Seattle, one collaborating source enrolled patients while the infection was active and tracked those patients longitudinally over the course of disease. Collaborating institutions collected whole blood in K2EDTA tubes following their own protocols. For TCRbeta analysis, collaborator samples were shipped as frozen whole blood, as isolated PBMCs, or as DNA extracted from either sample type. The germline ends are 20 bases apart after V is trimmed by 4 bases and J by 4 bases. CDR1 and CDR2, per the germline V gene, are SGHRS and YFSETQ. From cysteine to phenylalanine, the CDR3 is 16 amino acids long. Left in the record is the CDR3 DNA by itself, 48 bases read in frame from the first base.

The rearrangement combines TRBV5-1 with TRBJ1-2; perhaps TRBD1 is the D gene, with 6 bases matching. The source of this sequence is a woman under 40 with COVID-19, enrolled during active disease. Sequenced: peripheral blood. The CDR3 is CASSLGRQGMVYGYTF. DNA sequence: TGCGCCAGCAGCCTAGGACGGCAGGGGATGGTCTATGGCTACACCTTC.